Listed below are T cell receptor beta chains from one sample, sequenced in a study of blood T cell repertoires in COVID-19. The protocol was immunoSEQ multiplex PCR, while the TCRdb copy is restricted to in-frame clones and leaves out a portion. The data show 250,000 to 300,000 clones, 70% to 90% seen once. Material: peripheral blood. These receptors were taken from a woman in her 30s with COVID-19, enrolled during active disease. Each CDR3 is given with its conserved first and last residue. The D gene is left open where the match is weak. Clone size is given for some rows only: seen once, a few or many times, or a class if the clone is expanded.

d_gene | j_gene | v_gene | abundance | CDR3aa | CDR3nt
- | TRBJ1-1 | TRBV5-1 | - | CASSYREFNTEAFF | TGCGCCAGCAGCTACCGGGAGTTTAACACTGAAGCTTTCTTT
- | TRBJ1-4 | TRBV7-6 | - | CASSFRTESNEKLFF | TGTGCCAGCAGCTTTCGGACAGAATCGAATGAAAAACTGTTTTTT
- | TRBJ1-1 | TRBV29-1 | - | CSVGKTAEAFF | TGCAGCGTGGGTAAAACAGCCGAAGCTTTCTTT
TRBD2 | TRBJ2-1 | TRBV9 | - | CASSVVPSGVYNEQFF | TGTGCCAGCAGCGTAGTCCCTAGCGGGGTATACAATGAGCAGTTCTTC
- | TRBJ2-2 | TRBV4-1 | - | CASSHPRGGELFF | TGCGCCAGCAGCCATCCCCGGGGCGGGGAGCTGTTTTTT
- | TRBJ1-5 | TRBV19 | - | CASSLDKRVQPQHF | TGTGCCAGTAGTCTTGACAAGCGGGTTCAGCCCCAGCATTTT
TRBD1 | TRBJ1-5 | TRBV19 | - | CATTIQGAGNQPQHF | TGTGCCACCACAATACAGGGGGCTGGCAATCAGCCCCAGCATTTT
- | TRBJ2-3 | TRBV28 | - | CASSHKGGGASGASDTQYF | TGTGCCAGCAGCCATAAGGGGGGGGGTGCTAGCGGTGCTTCGGATACGCAGTATTTT
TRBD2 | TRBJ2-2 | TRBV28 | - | CASTSGTSGGDANTGELFF | TGTGCCAGCACCTCCGGGACTAGCGGGGGGGACGCGAACACCGGGGAGCTGTTTTTT
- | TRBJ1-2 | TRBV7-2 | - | CASSLFRGGNYGYTF | TGTGCCAGCAGCTTATTTCGGGGGGGTAACTATGGCTACACCTTC
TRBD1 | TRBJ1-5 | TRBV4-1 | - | CASSHPGGLNQPQHF | TGCGCCAGCAGCCACCCAGGGGGCTTGAATCAGCCCCAGCATTTT
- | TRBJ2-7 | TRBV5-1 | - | CASSPGQTYEQYF | TGCGCCAGCAGCCCCGGACAGACCTACGAGCAGTACTTC
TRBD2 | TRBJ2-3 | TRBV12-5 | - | CASGLVGTRLTDTQYF | TGTGCTAGTGGACTTGTGGGGACTAGGCTCACAGATACGCAGTATTTT
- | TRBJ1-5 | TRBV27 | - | CASSTLRGVGNQPQHF | TGTGCCAGCAGCACACTTAGGGGTGTGGGCAATCAGCCCCAGCATTTT
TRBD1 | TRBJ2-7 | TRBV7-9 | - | CASSLAGGAGFYEQYF | TGTGCCAGCAGCTTAGCAGGGGGCGCGGGCTTCTACGAGCAGTACTTC
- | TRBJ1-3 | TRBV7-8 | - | CASSPTRQRISGNTIYF | TGTGCCAGCAGCCCAACCCGACAGAGAATCTCTGGAAACACCATATATTTT
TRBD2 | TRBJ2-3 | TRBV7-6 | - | CASRLTSGGDTDTQYF | TGTGCCAGCAGGCTCACTAGCGGGGGGGACACAGATACGCAGTATTTT
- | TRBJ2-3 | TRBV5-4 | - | CASSFRNTQYF | TGTGCCAGCAGCTTTCGTAATACGCAGTATTTT
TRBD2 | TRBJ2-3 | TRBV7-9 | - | CASSLERGSILDTQYF | TGTGCCAGCAGCTTGGAGCGGGGATCGATATTAGATACGCAGTATTTT
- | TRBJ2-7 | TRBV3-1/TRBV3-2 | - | CASSQKLEKYEQYF | TGTGCCAGCAGCCAAAAGCTTGAGAAATACGAGCAGTACTTC
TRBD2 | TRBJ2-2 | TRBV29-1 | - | CSARGGTGELFF | TGCAGCGCGCGGGGGGGAACCGGGGAGCTGTTTTTT
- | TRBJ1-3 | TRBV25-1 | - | CASNDRRSGNTIYF | TGTGCCAGCAACGACAGGCGCTCTGGAAACACCATATATTTT
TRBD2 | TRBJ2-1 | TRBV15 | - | CATSARLAGLLDEQFF | TGTGCCACCAGCGCCCGGCTAGCGGGCCTTTTGGATGAGCAGTTCTTC
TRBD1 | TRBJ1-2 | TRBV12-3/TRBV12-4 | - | CASSFQGADGYTF | TGTGCCAGCAGTTTTCAGGGGGCGGATGGCTACACCTTC
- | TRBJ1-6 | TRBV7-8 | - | CASSLAQGSPLHF | TGTGCCAGCAGCTTAGCTCAGGGTTCACCCCTCCACTTT
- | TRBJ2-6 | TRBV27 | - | CASSLFGSGANVLTF | TGTGCCAGCAGTTTATTCGGGTCTGGGGCCAACGTCCTGACTTTC
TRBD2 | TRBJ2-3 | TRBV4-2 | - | CASSRQTSGGPPDTQYF | TGTGCCAGCAGCCGTCAGACTAGCGGGGGGCCTCCAGATACGCAGTATTTT
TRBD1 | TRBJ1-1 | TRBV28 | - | CASSRAGTGGASGITEAFF | TGTGCCAGCAGTCGCGCCGGGACAGGGGGCGCGAGTGGTATAACTGAAGCTTTCTTT
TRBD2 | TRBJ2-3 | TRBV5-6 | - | CASRLSPTGGRDTQYF | TGTGCCAGCAGGTTGTCCCCCACGGGGGGAAGGGATACGCAGTATTTT
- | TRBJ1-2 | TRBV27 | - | CASSLRGVGGYGYTF | TGTGCCAGCAGTTTACGTGGAGTCGGCGGCTATGGCTACACCTTC
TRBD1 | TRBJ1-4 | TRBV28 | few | CASSKHDTGGKLFF | TGTGCCAGCAGCAAACATGATACAGGGGGAAAACTGTTTTTT
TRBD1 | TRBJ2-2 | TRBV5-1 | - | CASQTGGGGELFF | TGCGCCAGTCAGACAGGGGGCGGCGGGGAGCTGTTTTTT
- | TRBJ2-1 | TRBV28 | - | CASRDRMTNEQFF | TGTGCCAGCAGGGACAGAATGACCAATGAGCAGTTCTTC
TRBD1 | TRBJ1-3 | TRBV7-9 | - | CASSLAGTGSSGNTIYF | TGTGCCAGCAGCTTAGCAGGGACAGGGAGTTCGGGAAACACCATATATTTT
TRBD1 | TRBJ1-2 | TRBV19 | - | CASSNGDRGPYGGYTF | TGTGCCAGTAGTAACGGGGACAGAGGACCTTATGGTGGCTACACCTTC
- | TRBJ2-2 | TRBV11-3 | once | CASSTRGNTGELFF | TGTGCCAGTTCCACGAGAGGGAACACCGGGGAGCTGTTTTTT
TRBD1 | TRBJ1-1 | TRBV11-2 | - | CASSTNKGGMGNTEAFF | TGTGCCAGCAGCACGAACAAAGGGGGCATGGGGAACACTGAAGCTTTCTTT
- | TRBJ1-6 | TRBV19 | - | CASSVNRGESPLHF | TGTGCCAGTAGTGTTAATCGGGGAGAGTCACCCCTCCACTTT
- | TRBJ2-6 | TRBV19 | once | CATAEQRSSGANVLTF | TGTGCCACCGCAGAACAGAGAAGCTCTGGGGCCAACGTCCTGACTTTC
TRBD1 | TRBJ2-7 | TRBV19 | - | CASSWGTGNYEQYF | TGTGCCAGTAGTTGGGGGACAGGGAACTACGAGCAGTACTTC
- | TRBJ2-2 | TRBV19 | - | CASMRLNTGELFF | TGTGCCAGTATGCGCCTGAACACCGGGGAGCTGTTTTTT
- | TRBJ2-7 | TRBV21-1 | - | CASSRSYEQYF | TGTGCCAGCAGCAGGAGCTACGAGCAGTACTTC
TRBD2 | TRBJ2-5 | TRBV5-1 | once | CASSLALGSGGDQETQYF | TGCGCCAGCAGCTTGGCTCTCGGTAGCGGGGGGGACCAAGAGACCCAGTACTTC
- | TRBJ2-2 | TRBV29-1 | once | CSVQRVNTGELFF | TGCAGCGTTCAGCGGGTGAACACCGGGGAGCTGTTTTTT
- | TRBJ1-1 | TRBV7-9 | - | CASSSGGITEAFF | TGTGCCAGCAGCTCAGGAGGGATCACTGAAGCTTTCTTT
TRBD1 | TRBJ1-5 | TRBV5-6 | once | CASSLTGGANLRQPQHF | TGTGCCAGCAGCTTGACAGGGGGCGCAAACCTGCGTCAGCCCCAGCATTTT
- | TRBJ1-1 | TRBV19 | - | CASRWLGSTEAFF | TGTGCCAGTAGATGGCTGGGGAGTACTGAAGCTTTCTTT
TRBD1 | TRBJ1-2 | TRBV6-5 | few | CASTGKQGRDGYTF | TGTGCCAGCACGGGGAAACAGGGGCGGGATGGCTACACCTTC
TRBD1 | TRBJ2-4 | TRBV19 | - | CASSSGQGYIQYF | TGTGCCAGTAGTTCGGGACAGGGGTACATTCAGTACTTC
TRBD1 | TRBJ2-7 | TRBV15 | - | CATSEWTGAGEQYF | TGTGCCACCAGCGAATGGACAGGGGCCGGCGAGCAGTACTTC
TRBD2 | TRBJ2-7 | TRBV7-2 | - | CASTWTSGGYEQYF | TGTGCCAGCACCTGGACTAGCGGGGGCTACGAGCAGTACTTC
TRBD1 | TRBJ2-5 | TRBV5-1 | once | CASRGDRAQYF | TGCGCCAGCAGAGGGGACAGGGCCCAGTACTTC
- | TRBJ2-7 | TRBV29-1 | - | CSVAFGGDEQYF | TGCAGCGTCGCCTTCGGAGGGGACGAGCAGTACTTC
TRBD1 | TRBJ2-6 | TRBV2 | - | CASKGQPSGANVLTF | TGTGCCAGCAAGGGACAGCCCTCTGGGGCCAACGTCCTGACTTTC